Below are 32 T cell receptor beta chains sequenced from a single sample in a study of OX40 agonist ivuxolimab in advanced cancers. Data came from immunoSEQ multiplex PCR; TCRdb stores just in-frame clones and leaves some out. This repertoire shows roughly 60,000 clones, about 87% found once; its top ten account for roughly 5%. Here the sequenced sample was CD4+ or CD8+ T cells sorted from blood, taken in a trial of the OX40 agonist ivuxolimab. The receptors derive from an adult with an advanced solid tumor such as melanoma, head and neck, liver or kidney cancer.

This chain joins TRBV7-6 and TRBJ1-1, with D possibly TRBD1 on 6 matching bases. V was cut by 0 bases and J by 1 base, with 9 bases left in between. Germline CDR1 reads SGHVS; CDR2 reads FNYEAQ. The CDR3 is made up of 15 amino acids. CDR3 sequence (DNA): TGTGCCAGCAGCTTAGCAACAGGGACGAACACTGAAGCTTTCTTT. This encodes CASSLATGTNTEAFF. Looking up the rest from reference TRBV7-6 and TRBJ1-1 gives the full variable domain: GAGVSQSPRYKVTKRGQDVALRCDPISGHVSLYWYRQALGQGPEFLTYFNYEAQQDKSGLPNDRFSAERPEGSISTLTIQRTEQRDSAMYRCASSLATGTNTEAFFGQGTRLTVV.

In this sample, this clone is medium-sized. The DNA for the CDR3 is TGCGCCAGCAGCTTCGGGACAAAGTGGACTGAAGCTTTCTTT. As protein: CASSFGTKWTEAFF. The J gene is TRBJ1-1, the V gene TRBV5-1; D may be TRBD1 (6 bases). CDR1 SGHRS and CDR2 YFSETQ come from the germline V gene. Deletions cut 2 bases from V and 5 bases from J, with 13 bases between. The CDR3 consists of 14 residues.

As for this clone: Other DNA sequences in the sample encode the same CDR3. The gene calls are TRBV5-5 and TRBJ1-6, with unresolved D. CDR3 size: 13 residues. Per the germline V gene, CDR1 is SGHKS and CDR2 is YYEKEE (reference sequence). The V end lost 1 base, the J end lost 7 bases, and 6 bases lay between the germline ends. The CDR3: CASSLLGNSPLHF. DNA for the CDR3: TGTGCCAGCAGCTTGTTGGGGAATTCACCCCTCCACTTT.

This rearrangement joins TRBV5-5 to TRBJ2-5; D call uncertain. This CDR3 has 14 residues. Trimming took off 0 bases at V and 2 bases at J, with 8 bases between the two ends. Germline V lookup: CDR1 SGHKS, CDR2 YYEKEE (reference sequence). CDR3: CASSLVAPQETQYF. The CDR3 DNA sequence: TGTGCCAGCAGCTTGGTGGCCCCTCAAGAGACCCAGTACTTC.

The V gene is TRBV6-5, the J gene TRBJ1-1; D is unclear. CDR1 and CDR2 from the germline V gene are MNHEY and SVGAGI. Between the trimmed V and J ends, which lost 2 bases and 6 bases, there was a span of 4 bases. The CDR3 is 11 amino acids. As DNA, the CDR3 is TGTGCCAGCAGTTACCTCGCTGAAGCTTTCTTT. As protein: CASSYLAEAFF.

The chain combines TRBV2 with TRBJ2-3; the match to TRBD1 covers 7 bases. Germline trimming cut 5 bases from V and 2 bases from J; bases unmatched to any gene: 7. Germline CDR1 and CDR2: SNHLY and FYNNEI. This CDR3 has 15 amino acids. The CDR3 loop reads CASSLGQSFTDTQYF. The CDR3 DNA reads as TGTGCCAGCAGTTTGGGACAGTCCTTCACAGATACGCAGTATTTT.

The chain uses TRBV2 and TRBJ1-3; D gene uncertain. Germline CDR1 reads SNHLY; CDR2 reads FYNNEI. The CDR3 consists of 14 residues. The ends were cut back, 1 base at V and 1 base at J, with 5 bases in the middle. The CDR3 is CASSEGESGNTIYF. In nucleotides, the CDR3 is TGTGCCAGCAGTGAAGGGGAATCTGGAAACACCATATATTTT. The entire variable domain, with the rest obtained from reference TRBV2 and TRBJ1-3, is as follows: EPEVTQTPSHQVTQMGQEVILRCVPISNHLYFYWYRQILGQKVEFLVSFYNNEISEKSEIFDDQFSVERPDGSNFTLKIRSTKLEDSAMYFCASSEGESGNTIYFGEGSWLTVV.

This rearrangement joins TRBV27 to TRBJ2-1; 9 bases are a match to TRBD1. CDR1 and CDR2 (germline): MNHEY, SMNVEV (reference sequence). Trimming removed 4 bases from V and 6 bases from J; junction bases left unmatched: 13. The CDR3 is 17 amino acids. The CDR3 bases are TGTGCCAGCAGTTCGAGAAACCACAGGGGGCGACCCAATGAGCAGTTCTTC. Its translation is CASSSRNHRGRPNEQFF.

The genes are TRBV7-2 and TRBJ1-2; D is uncertain. V was cut by 9 bases and J by 8 bases, with 16 bases left in between. Looked up from germline, CDR1 is SGHTA and CDR2 is FQGNSA. This CDR3 is built from 12 residues. This CDR3 reads CASTIQREGYTF. CDR3 nucleotides: TGTGCCAGTACCATACAGAGAGAGGGCTACACCTTC. The whole variable domain, filled in from reference TRBV7-2 and TRBJ1-2, reads GAGVSQSPSNKVTEKGKDVELRCDPISGHTALYWYRQSLGQGLEFLIYFQGNSAPDKSGLPSDRFSAERTGGSVSTLTIQRTQQEDSAVYLCASTIQREGYTFGSGTRLTVV.

The J gene is TRBJ1-3, the V gene TRBV4-3, with D possibly matching TRBD1 (6 bases). Germline assignment: CDR1 LGHNA and CDR2 YSLEER. This CDR3 comprises 16 residues. V was clipped by 1 base and J by 0 bases, with 10 bases between them. This chain's CDR3 is CASSQGQAYSGNTIYF. In nucleotides, the CDR3 is TGCGCCAGCAGCCAAGGACAGGCCTACTCTGGAAACACCATATATTTT.

The rearrangement links TRBV14 to TRBJ2-1; tentative D call: TRBD1 (5 bases). CDR3 size: 16 residues. V lost 4 bases and J lost 0, with 13 bases in between. The germline CDR1 and CDR2 sequences are SGHDN and FVKESK. The CDR3 sequence is CASSPLLDSSYNEQFF. CDR3 in DNA: TGTGCCAGCAGCCCCCTCCTTGACAGCTCCTACAATGAGCAGTTCTTC. The entire variable domain, with the rest obtained from reference TRBV14 and TRBJ2-1, is as follows: EAGVTQFPSHSVIEKGQTVTLRCDPISGHDNLYWYRRVMGKEIKFLLHFVKESKQDESGMPNNRFLAERTGGTYSTLKVQPAELEDSGVYFCASSPLLDSSYNEQFFGPGTRLTVL.

The V and J genes are TRBV7-3 and TRBJ2-5; the D is unclear. Per germline, CDR1 SGHTA and CDR2 FQGTGA. V was cut by 5 bases and J by 7 bases, with 14 bases left in between. This CDR3 is built from 13 residues. The CDR3 sequence: CASSADTMGTQYF. CDR3 bases: TGTGCCAGCAGCGCCGATACCATGGGGACCCAGTACTTC.

This clone was observed once. The chain links TRBV27 to TRBJ1-1; D gene ambiguous. The V end was cut by 3 bases, the J end by 1 base, with 9 bases between. CDR1 is MNHEY and CDR2 is SMNVEV in the germline V gene (reference sequence). This CDR3 comprises 14 residues. CDR3 nucleotide sequence: TGTGCCAGCAGTTTTTCGGTCCGGAACACTGAAGCTTTCTTT. Translated: CASSFSVRNTEAFF.

The chain carries TRBV7-8 and TRBJ1-5; 10 nucleotides match TRBD1. The germline V gene encodes CDR1 SGHVS and CDR2 FQNEAQ. Trimming cost V 2 bases and J 1 base; bases outside gene matches: 5. The CDR3 has 17 amino acids. CDR3 sequence reads: CASSLIGQGGSNQPQHF. The CDR3 bases are TGTGCCAGCAGCTTAATCGGACAGGGGGGAAGCAATCAGCCCCAGCATTTT.

V usage is TRBV9 and J usage is TRBJ2-1, with TRBD2 matching 13 bases. The germline V gene has CDR1 SGDLS and CDR2 YYNGEE. This CDR3 region has 17 residues. V was clipped by 3 bases and J by 10 bases; unmatched bases: 13. This CDR3 is CASSAGGLAGRTGEQFF. The CDR3 nucleotides are TGTGCCAGCAGCGCGGGGGGACTAGCGGGACGAACAGGAGAGCAGTTCTTC. Using reference TRBV9 and TRBJ2-1 for the parts outside the CDR3, the full variable domain is DSGVTQTPKHLITATGQRVTLRCSPRSGDLSVYWYQQSLDQGLQFLIQYYNGEERAKGNILERFSAQQFPDLHSELNLSSLELGDSALYFCASSAGGLAGRTGEQFFGPGTRLTVL.

The chain employs TRBV5-1 and TRBJ2-5; TRBD1 matches at 11 bases. The germline CDR1 and CDR2 sequences are SGHRS and YFSETQ. The length of the CDR3 is 15 residues. V lost 4 bases to trimming and J lost 5 bases; unmatched junction nucleotides: 7. CDR3 region: CASSRGTGGGETQYF. The CDR3, as DNA: TGCGCCAGCAGCAGAGGGACAGGGGGAGGCGAGACCCAGTACTTC.

The chain links TRBV2 to TRBJ2-3; TRBD1 matches 7 bases. Germline loops: CDR1 SNHLY, CDR2 FYNNEI. There are 14 residues in the CDR3. With 3 bases clipped from V and 6 bases from J, the junction kept 6 bases outside the gene matches. The CDR3 is CASSEGQSSDTQYF. CDR3 coding DNA: TGTGCCAGCAGTGAGGGACAGTCGTCCGATACGCAGTATTTT.

This clone has only a few counts. The rearrangement uses TRBV10-2 and TRBJ2-5, with a weak D call TRBD2 (6 bases). CDR3 size: 15 residues. V was cut by 6 bases and J by 4 bases, with 18 bases left in between. The V gene's germline CDR1 is WSHSY and CDR2 SAAADI. CDR3 nucleotides: TGCGCCAGCAGACCGACTAGGGGTGACGGAGAGACCCAGTACTTC. Protein sequence: CASRPTRGDGETQYF.

The rearrangement links TRBV2 to TRBJ2-5; 15 bases fit TRBD2. The V segment lost 6 bases and the J segment 3 bases; nucleotides outside the gene matches: 5. This CDR3 contains 16 residues. Germline lookup yields CDR1 SNHLY and CDR2 FYNNEI. The CDR3 region has the DNA TGTGCCAGCAGACTCGGACTAGCGGGGGGGGAAGAGACCCAGTACTTC. This sequence encodes CASRLGLAGGEETQYF.

The chain joins TRBV6-6 to TRBJ1-5, with no clear D. This CDR3 has 14 amino acids. Germline CDR1 reads MNHNY; CDR2 reads SVGAGI (reference sequence). The V end lost 2 bases, the J end lost 3 bases, and 8 bases lay between the germline ends. The CDR3 DNA is TGTGCCAGCAGTTACGGGCAGCACAATCAGCCCCAGCATTTT. Protein: CASSYGQHNQPQHF.

The chain uses TRBV5-1 and TRBJ1-1; 11 bases line up with TRBD1. The CDR3 loop spans 18 amino acids. The V and J ends lost 0 bases and 4 bases, in that order; junction bases with no gene match: 11. Germline values: CDR1 SGHRS, CDR2 YFSETQ. The CDR3 protein is CASSLVPPRTGGVTEAFF. The CDR3 bases are TGCGCCAGCAGCTTGGTGCCCCCTCGGACAGGGGGCGTCACTGAAGCTTTCTTT.

The chain recombines TRBV5-1 with TRBJ2-7; possibly TRBD2 for D (5 bases). V lost 0 bases and J lost 7, with 14 bases in between. This CDR3 is 14 amino acids long. Germline CDR1 reads SGHRS; CDR2 reads YFSETQ. DNA of the CDR3: TGCGCCAGCAGCTTGGGGTTTGCTGAGGGAGAGCAGTACTTC. This encodes CASSLGFAEGEQYF. The variable domain in full, with the rest retrieved from reference TRBV5-1 and TRBJ2-7, is KAGVTQTPRYLIKTRGQQVTLSCSPISGHRSVSWYQQTPGQGLQFLFEYFSETQRNKGNFPGRFSGRQFSNSRSEMNVSTLELGDSALYLCASSLGFAEGEQYFGPGTRLTVT.

On this clone itself: This specimen includes other DNA sequences encoding the same CDR3. This chain joins TRBV28 and TRBJ2-3, with D possibly TRBD2 on 6 matching bases. Germline CDR1 MDHEN, CDR2 SYDVKM. The length of the CDR3 is 14 residues. Trimming took off 8 bases at V and 6 bases at J, with 18 bases between the two ends. The CDR3: CASSLGGSSDTQYF. In DNA, the CDR3 is TGTGCCAGCTCACTTGGGGGGAGTTCGGATACGCAGTATTTT.

The chain recombines TRBV28 with TRBJ2-7; no clear D gene. The V end was cut by 3 bases, the J end by 9 bases, with 15 bases between. This CDR3 is 13 amino acids long. Germline CDR1 MDHEN, CDR2 SYDVKM. The CDR3 here is CASSFPTQSGQYF. Here the CDR3 DNA reads TGTGCCAGCAGTTTCCCTACACAGTCAGGGCAGTACTTC.

The table lists this clone with a count of one. The rearrangement links TRBV7-7 to TRBJ1-1, with 7 nucleotides matching TRBD1. The CDR3 runs to 16 residues. J lost 0 bases, V lost 6 bases, and 10 bases had no gene match. Germline-derived CDR1 and CDR2 are SSHAT and FNYEAQ (reference sequence). The CDR3 sequence: CASRPGTDTMNTEAFF. The CDR3 DNA is TGTGCCAGCAGGCCCGGGACAGACACCATGAACACTGAAGCTTTCTTT.

The chain recombines TRBV28 with TRBJ1-2; no firm D call. Germline CDR1 reads MDHEN; CDR2 reads SYDVKM. There are 13 residues in the CDR3. The V and J ends lost 2 bases and 2 bases respectively, with 6 bases between them. The CDR3 region is CASSLGNNYGYTF. The CDR3 DNA follows: TGTGCCAGCAGTTTAGGGAACAACTATGGCTACACCTTC.

The chain joins TRBV11-2 to TRBJ2-2, with 10 bases matching TRBD1. V was pared by 5 bases and J by 6 bases, with 0 bases of the junction left unmatched. In germline, CDR1 is SGHAT, CDR2 FQNNGV. The CDR3 length is 13 residues. Here the CDR3 reads CASSGQGAGELFF. The CDR3 DNA reads as TGTGCCAGCAGCGGACAGGGGGCCGGGGAGCTGTTTTTT.

This clone was recorded once. The V and J genes are TRBV30 and TRBJ1-1; tentatively, D is TRBD1 (5 bases). CDR1 is GTSNPN, CDR2 SVGIG, per germline (reference sequence). The CDR3 has 15 residues. The V end lost 5 bases, the J end lost 0 bases, and 16 bases lay between the germline ends. The CDR3: CAWVGGGRMNTEAFF. DNA for the CDR3: TGTGCCTGGGTCGGGGGGGGACGCATGAACACTGAAGCTTTCTTT.

This chain uses TRBV7-9 with TRBJ1-1; no clear D gene. Germline V gives CDR1 SEHNR, CDR2 FQNEAQ (reference sequence). Trimming removed 3 bases at V and 0 bases at J, with 5 bases between. CDR3 length equals 13 residues. The CDR3 sequence: CASSLGMNTEAFF. CDR3 nucleotide sequence: TGTGCCAGCAGCTTGGGCATGAACACTGAAGCTTTCTTT.

The rearrangement uses TRBV5-1 and TRBJ1-1; TRBD1 agrees at 11 bases. This CDR3 comprises 15 residues. Germline V gene lookup returns CDR1 SGHRS and CDR2 YFSETQ. The J segment lost 1 base and the V segment lost 4 bases, leaving 3 bases of the junction unmatched. Written as DNA, the CDR3 is TGCGCCAGCAGCCGGACAGGGGGCCAGAACACTGAAGCTTTCTTT. As protein: CASSRTGGQNTEAFF. Using reference TRBV5-1 and TRBJ1-1 for the parts outside the CDR3, the full variable domain is KAGVTQTPRYLIKTRGQQVTLSCSPISGHRSVSWYQQTPGQGLQFLFEYFSETQRNKGNFPGRFSGRQFSNSRSEMNVSTLELGDSALYLCASSRTGGQNTEAFFGQGTRLTVV.

V and J are TRBV6-5 and TRBJ1-3, with D hard to call. The CDR3 totals 16 residues. The ends were cut back, 2 bases at V and 0 bases at J, with 11 bases in the middle. The germline V gene encodes CDR1 MNHEY and CDR2 SVGAGI. The CDR3 nucleotides are TGTGCCAGCAGTTACATGGCCCCCGGCTCTGGAAACACCATATATTTT. This encodes CASSYMAPGSGNTIYF.

CDR3 amino acids: CASSVTSGGTNEQFF. Here the CDR3 DNA reads TGTGCCAGCAGCGTAACTAGCGGGGGGACCAATGAGCAGTTCTTC. The chain recombines TRBV9 with TRBJ2-1, with 12 bases lining up with TRBD2. Germline V gene data show CDR1 as SGDLS and CDR2 as YYNGEE. This CDR3 contains 15 residues. The ends lost 1 base at V and 6 bases at J; junction bases unmatched: 2.